This passage covers 26 T cell receptor beta chains from one sample sequenced in a study of shared clonotypes between healthy human individuals. Sequencing used immunoSEQ multiplex PCR; TCRdb keeps in-frame clones, though not all of them. The data show 2,500,000 or so clones, with over 85% seen just once and 0.36% held by the top ten. Sample: naive CD4+ T cells from PBMCs. The sample's subset: CD45RA+ positively selected. The receptors were gathered from a man younger than 35 in good health. Some clones in this sample may be carry-over from other donors' samples.

The chain couples TRBV9 to TRBJ2-1, with D perhaps matching TRBD1 or TRBD2 (5 bases each). Trimming left V 4 bases short and J 3 bases short, with 14 bases between. The CDR3 totals 15 residues. Germline CDR1 and CDR2: SGDLS and YYNGEE. CDR3 region: CASSPQGDHYNEQFF. CDR3 sequence (DNA): TGTGCCAGCAGCCCCCAAGGGGACCACTACAATGAGCAGTTCTTC.

The V and J genes are TRBV29-1 and TRBJ2-5; D is unresolved. CDR3 length equals 15 residues. The germline V and J ends were trimmed by 6 bases and 2 bases, with 19 bases remaining between them. Germline V lookup: CDR1 SQVTM, CDR2 ANQGSEA. CDR3 in amino acids: CSVSYGSRMQETQYF. The CDR3 bases are TGCAGCGTCTCGTATGGATCCAGAATGCAAGAGACCCAGTACTTC.

The chain has TRBV5-1 and TRBJ1-1; 9 bases are shared with TRBD1. The CDR3 is 16 amino acids. The V gene's germline CDR1 is SGHRS and CDR2 YFSETQ. After removal of 1 base from V and 3 bases from J, the junction contained 7 bases not matched to a gene. CDR3 bases: TGCGCCAGCAGCTTGAGGGACAGGGAAGGTTACACTGAAGCTTTCTTT. Amino acid sequence: CASSLRDREGYTEAFF.

This clone was seen only once. The V and J genes are TRBV5-1 and TRBJ1-2, with 7 nucleotides matching TRBD1. From germline, CDR1 is SGHRS and CDR2 YFSETQ. The CDR3 loop spans 15 amino acids. The V segment lost 4 bases and the J segment 1 base; nucleotides outside the gene matches: 7. CDR3 sequence reads: CASSGGQADNYGYTF. For the CDR3, the DNA is TGCGCCAGCAGCGGCGGACAGGCGGATAACTATGGCTACACCTTC.

The gene calls are TRBV18 and TRBJ1-1; possible D gene TRBD1, 6 bases. CDR3 size: 16 residues. V was shortened by 3 bases and J by 0 bases, with 14 bases between the two germline ends. Germline values: CDR1 KGHSH, CDR2 LQKENI. The CDR3 sequence: CASSPALGQLNTEAFF. The CDR3 nucleotides read TGTGCCAGCTCACCCGCGCTTGGACAGTTGAACACTGAAGCTTTCTTT.

The sample holds a few counts of this clone. This sequence joins TRBV6-1 and TRBJ1-5, with unresolved D. The CDR3 length is 11 residues. The germline V gene encodes CDR1 MNHNS and CDR2 SASEGT. Trimming removed 1 base from V and 13 bases from J, with 8 bases in between. Here the CDR3 DNA reads TGTGCCAGCAGTGAAGGGTCGGGGCAGCATTTT. Its translation is CASSEGSGQHF.

The chain is built from TRBV5-1 and TRBJ2-2; D unresolved. Trimming took off 3 bases at V and 4 bases at J, with 10 bases between the two ends. This CDR3 is 14 amino acids long. Germline CDR1 is SGHRS and CDR2 is YFSETQ. CDR3 protein: CASSSNLVTGELFF. For the CDR3, the DNA is TGCGCCAGCAGCTCCAATCTAGTCACCGGGGAGCTGTTTTTT.

The V call is TRBV7-2, the J call TRBJ2-1; TRBD2 agrees at 10 bases. With 2 bases clipped from V and 1 base from J, the junction kept 2 bases outside the gene matches. The CDR3 runs to 16 residues. Germline V gene lookup returns CDR1 SGHTA and CDR2 FQGNSA. The CDR3 reads CASSLLAGASYNEQFF. DNA for the CDR3: TGTGCCAGCAGCTTACTAGCGGGAGCGTCCTACAATGAGCAGTTCTTC.

The chain couples TRBV6-5 to TRBJ2-7; no clear D gene. V was trimmed by 2 bases and J by 3 bases, leaving 11 bases between them. The CDR3 has 14 residues. The V gene's germline CDR1 is MNHEY and CDR2 SVGAGI. The DNA of the CDR3 is TGTGCCAGCAGTTACGGATCCCTTTACTACGAGCAGTACTTC. Translated: CASSYGSLYYEQYF.

Notes on this clone: This specimen includes other DNA sequences encoding the same CDR3. The rearrangement uses TRBV4-2 and TRBJ1-1; D is uncertain. V lost 5 bases to trimming and J lost 1 base, with 8 bases between them. This CDR3 has 13 residues. In germline, CDR1 is LGHNA, CDR2 YNFKEQ. CDR3 coding DNA: TGTGCCAGCAGCTCAGACCGGAACACTGAAGCTTTCTTT. Encoded protein: CASSSDRNTEAFF.

The chain joins TRBV7-2 to TRBJ2-3; D is uncertain. The CDR3 length is 13 residues. Trimming cost V 4 bases and J 4 bases, with 9 bases left between them. CDR1 is SGHTA and CDR2 is FQGNSA in the germline V gene. CDR3 amino acids: CASSSSRPDTQYF. The CDR3 DNA reads TGTGCCAGCAGCTCAAGCCGTCCAGATACGCAGTATTTT.

The chain employs TRBV14 and TRBJ2-7; D gene uncertain. V was cut by 8 bases and J by 2 bases, with 4 bases left in between. The CDR3 length is 10 residues. Germline lookup yields CDR1 SGHDN and CDR2 FVKESK. The CDR3 DNA is TGTGCCAGCGGCACCTACGAGCAGTACTTC. As protein: CASGTYEQYF. Together with reference TRBV14 and TRBJ2-7, the CDR3 gives the full variable domain: EAGVTQFPSHSVIEKGQTVTLRCDPISGHDNLYWYRRVMGKEIKFLLHFVKESKQDESGMPNNRFLAERTGGTYSTLKVQPAELEDSGVYFCASGTYEQYFGPGTRLTVT.

The chain employs TRBV2 and TRBJ2-7; 10 positions agree with TRBD1. The CDR3 is 16 amino acids. V lost 10 bases and J lost 3; bases outside the gene matches: 15. Germline V gene data show CDR1 as SNHLY and CDR2 as FYNNEI. For the CDR3, the DNA is TGTGCCACCCGGGGAGGAGGTGACAGGGGGCTCTACGAGCAGTACTTC. Translation gives CATRGGGDRGLYEQYF.

For the CDR3, the DNA is TGTGCCATCAGTGAACACTATGGCTACACCTTC. Its protein product is CAISEHYGYTF. The chain combines TRBV10-3 with TRBJ1-2; D is unclear. Germline loops: CDR1 ENHRY, CDR2 SYGVKD. The ends were cut back, 3 bases at V and 3 bases at J, with 2 bases in the middle. This CDR3 has 11 amino acids.

V usage is TRBV19 and J usage is TRBJ2-1; 16 bases match TRBD2. Germline loops: CDR1 LNHDA, CDR2 SQIVND (reference sequence). Unmatched junction bases numbered 5, after V lost 6 bases and J lost 6 bases. The CDR3 has 16 residues. This CDR3 reads CASRAGLAGGSNEQFF. The CDR3 bases are TGTGCCAGTAGGGCGGGACTAGCGGGAGGGTCCAATGAGCAGTTCTTC. The full variable domain, in which reference TRBV19 and TRBJ2-1 provide the parts outside the CDR3, is DGGITQSPKYLFRKEGQNVTLSCEQNLNHDAMYWYRQDPGQGLRLIYYSQIVNDFQKGDIAEGYSVSREKKESFPLTVTSAQKNPTAFYLCASRAGLAGGSNEQFFGPGTRLTVL.

On this clone itself: Other DNA sequences of this sample code for an identical CDR3. The chain uses TRBV7-2 and TRBJ1-4; D not certain. CDR1 is SGHTA, CDR2 FQGNSA, per germline. V shed 2 bases and J shed 2 bases, with 6 bases lying between them. The CDR3 is 14 amino acids. CDR3 region: CASSLRRTNEKLFF. Here the CDR3 DNA reads TGTGCCAGCAGCTTAAGACGTACTAATGAAAAACTGTTTTTT.

The chain joins TRBV15 to TRBJ1-2; 7 positions match TRBD1. Germline loops: CDR1 LNHNV, CDR2 YYDKDF (reference sequence). The J segment lost 1 base and the V segment lost 4 bases, leaving 3 bases of the junction unmatched. The CDR3 length is 14 residues. CDR3 loop: CATSKGQINYGYTF. The CDR3 coding sequence is TGTGCCACCAGCAAGGGACAGATTAACTATGGCTACACCTTC.

This rearrangement joins TRBV19 to TRBJ2-7; a possible D gene is TRBD1 (5 bases). CDR3 length: 14 amino acids. Germline values: CDR1 LNHDA, CDR2 SQIVND (reference sequence). V was trimmed by 3 bases and J by 5 bases, leaving 14 bases between them. In DNA form, the CDR3 reads TGTGCCAGTAGTATGCAGGGTAGAGGAAACGAGCAGTACTTC. Translation gives CASSMQGRGNEQYF.

The chain has TRBV4-1 and TRBJ2-5; 7 bases line up with TRBD2. This CDR3 spans 13 amino acids. Germline CDR1 MGHRA, CDR2 YSYEKL. V trimming: 3 bases; J trimming: 12 bases; junction bases outside the gene matches: 10. The CDR3 here is CASSHLLGGGEYF. As DNA, the CDR3 is TGCGCCAGCAGCCACCTCTTGGGGGGGGGAGAGTACTTC.

The CDR3 sequence is CASSVAGGDYGYTF. The CDR3 DNA is TGTGCCAGCAGCGTTGCGGGGGGGGACTATGGCTACACCTTC. This chain links TRBV6-6 with TRBJ1-2, with D tentatively TRBD1 (5 bases). Germline V gene sequence: CDR1 MNHNY, CDR2 SVGAGI (reference sequence). V lost 6 bases and J lost 3, with 14 bases in between. CDR3 length: 14 amino acids.

The chain links TRBV6-1 to TRBJ2-7; D is possibly TRBD1 or TRBD2 (5 bases each). CDR3 length: 13 residues. The V and J ends lost 6 bases and 2 bases respectively, with 11 bases between them. The V gene's germline CDR1 is MNHNS and CDR2 SASEGT. The DNA of the CDR3 is TGTGCCAGCAGGGGGACGGCGACCTACGAGCAGTACTTC. It translates to CASRGTATYEQYF.

V gene TRBV19 combines with J gene TRBJ1-5; 7 nucleotides agree with TRBD1. The V gene's germline CDR1 is LNHDA and CDR2 SQIVND (reference sequence). Trimming removed 3 bases from V and 0 bases from J; junction bases left unmatched: 8. The CDR3 is made up of 17 amino acids. The CDR3 DNA follows: TGTGCCAGTAGTATCTCCGGGACAGCATATAGCAATCAGCCCCAGCATTTT. Its translation: CASSISGTAYSNQPQHF.

Remarks on this clone: This sample includes further DNA sequences coding for the same CDR3. CDR3 residues: CASSSGQGRNYGYTF. CDR3 nucleotide sequence: TGTGCCAGCAGTTCCGGACAGGGGCGAAACTATGGCTACACCTTC. The chain employs TRBV28 and TRBJ1-2; 9 bases align to TRBD1. Germline-derived CDR1 and CDR2 are MDHEN and SYDVKM. The junction had 5 bases not matched to a gene; V was cut back by 4 bases and J by 2 bases. CDR3 length: 15 amino acids.

The J gene is TRBJ2-3, the V gene TRBV5-4; 9 nucleotides agree with TRBD1. Germline CDR1 SGHNT, CDR2 YYREEE (reference sequence). The V segment lost 3 bases and the J segment 1 base; nucleotides outside the gene matches: 3. The CDR3 covers 15 residues. The DNA of the CDR3 is TGTGCCAGCAGCTGGGGACAGGGACGCACAGATACGCAGTATTTT. This encodes CASSWGQGRTDTQYF.

The V call is TRBV7-9, the J call TRBJ2-1; 15 bases line up with TRBD2. Germline V gene data show CDR1 as SEHNR and CDR2 as FQNEAQ (reference sequence). The CDR3 spans 15 residues. Losses at the gene ends were 5 bases for V and 8 bases for J; bases not matched to a gene: 4. The CDR3 region is CASSPGTSGRHEQFF. The CDR3 coding sequence is TGTGCCAGCAGCCCTGGGACTAGCGGGAGGCATGAGCAGTTCTTC.

The CDR3, as DNA: TGCAGCGCGGGGCGGGGTAGCGGCTCCTTCTACAATGAGCAGTTCTTC. Translated, it gives CSAGRGSGSFYNEQFF. The rearrangement joins TRBV29-1 to TRBJ2-1; D is perhaps TRBD2 (6 bases). Germline V gene sequence: CDR1 SQVTM, CDR2 ANQGSEA. Trimming took 7 bases from V and 3 from J, leaving 22 bases between them. This CDR3 has 16 amino acids.